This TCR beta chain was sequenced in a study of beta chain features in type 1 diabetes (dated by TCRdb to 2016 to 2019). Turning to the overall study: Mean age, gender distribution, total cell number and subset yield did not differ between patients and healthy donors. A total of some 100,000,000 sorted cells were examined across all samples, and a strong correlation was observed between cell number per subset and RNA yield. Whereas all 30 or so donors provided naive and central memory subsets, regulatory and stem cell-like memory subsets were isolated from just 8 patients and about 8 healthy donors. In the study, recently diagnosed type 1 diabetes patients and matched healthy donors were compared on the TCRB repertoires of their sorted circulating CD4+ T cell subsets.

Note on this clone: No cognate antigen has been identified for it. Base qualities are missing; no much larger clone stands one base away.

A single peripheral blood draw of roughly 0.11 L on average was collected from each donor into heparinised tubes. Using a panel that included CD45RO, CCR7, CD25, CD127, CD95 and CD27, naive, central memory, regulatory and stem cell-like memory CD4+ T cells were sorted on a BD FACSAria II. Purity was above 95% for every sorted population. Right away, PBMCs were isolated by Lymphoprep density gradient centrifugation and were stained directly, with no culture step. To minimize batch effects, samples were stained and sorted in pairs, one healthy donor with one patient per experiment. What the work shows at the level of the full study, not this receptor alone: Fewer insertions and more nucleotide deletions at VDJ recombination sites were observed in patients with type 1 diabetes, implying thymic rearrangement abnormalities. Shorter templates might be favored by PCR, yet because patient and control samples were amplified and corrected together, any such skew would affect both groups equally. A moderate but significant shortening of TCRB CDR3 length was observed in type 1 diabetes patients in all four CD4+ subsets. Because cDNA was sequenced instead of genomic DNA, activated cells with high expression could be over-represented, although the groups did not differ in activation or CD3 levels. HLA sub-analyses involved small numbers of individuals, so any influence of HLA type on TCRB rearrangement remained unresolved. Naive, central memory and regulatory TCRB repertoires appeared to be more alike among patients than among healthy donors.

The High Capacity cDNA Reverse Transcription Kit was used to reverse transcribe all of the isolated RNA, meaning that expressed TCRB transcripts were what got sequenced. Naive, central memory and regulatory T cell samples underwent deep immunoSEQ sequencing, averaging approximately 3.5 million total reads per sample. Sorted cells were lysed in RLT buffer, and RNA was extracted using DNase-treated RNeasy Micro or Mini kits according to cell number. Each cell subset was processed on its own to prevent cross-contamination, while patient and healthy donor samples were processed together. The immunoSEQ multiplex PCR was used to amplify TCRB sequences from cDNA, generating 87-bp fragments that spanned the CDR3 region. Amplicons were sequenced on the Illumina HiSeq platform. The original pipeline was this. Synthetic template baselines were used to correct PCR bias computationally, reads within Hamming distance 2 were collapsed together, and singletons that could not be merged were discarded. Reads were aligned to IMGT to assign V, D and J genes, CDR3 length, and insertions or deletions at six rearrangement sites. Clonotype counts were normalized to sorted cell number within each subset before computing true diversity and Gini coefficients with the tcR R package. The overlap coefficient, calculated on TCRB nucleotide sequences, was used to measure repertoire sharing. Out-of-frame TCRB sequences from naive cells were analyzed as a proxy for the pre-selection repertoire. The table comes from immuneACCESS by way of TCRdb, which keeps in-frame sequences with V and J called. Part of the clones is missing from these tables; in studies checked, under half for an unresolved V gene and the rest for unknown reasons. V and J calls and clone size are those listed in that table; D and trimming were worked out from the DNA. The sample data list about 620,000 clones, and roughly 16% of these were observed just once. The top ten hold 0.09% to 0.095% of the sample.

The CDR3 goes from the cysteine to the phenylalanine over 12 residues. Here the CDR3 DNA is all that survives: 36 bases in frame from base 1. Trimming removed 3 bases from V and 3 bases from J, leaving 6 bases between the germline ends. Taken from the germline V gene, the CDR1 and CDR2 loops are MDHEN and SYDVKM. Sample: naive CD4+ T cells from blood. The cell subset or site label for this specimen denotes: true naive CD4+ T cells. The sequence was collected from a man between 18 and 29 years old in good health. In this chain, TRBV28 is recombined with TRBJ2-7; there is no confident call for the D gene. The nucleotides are TGTGCCAGCAGTTTTCGGTACTACGAGCAGTACTTC. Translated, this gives CASSFRYYEQYF.